This entry lists 27 T cell receptor beta chains sequenced from one sample in a study of beta chain features in type 1 diabetes. Findings and caveats of the study: Shortening that was moderate but significant affected the TCRB CDR3s of Type 1 diabetes patients in all four CD4+ subsets.

Their cognate antigens are unknown. Expressed TCRB transcripts were sequenced after all isolated RNA was converted to cDNA. This table comes from immunoSEQ multiplex PCR, and its TCRdb copy is limited to in-frame clones, with some not included. The table records 630,000 or so clones, around an eighth of them present only once. Sequenced input: naive CD4+ T cells from blood. All receptors come from a man aged 18 to 29 with type 1 diabetes.

This clone was seen only a few times. V and J are TRBV19 and TRBJ2-2; D is possibly TRBD2 (5 bases). Germline V gene lookup returns CDR1 LNHDA and CDR2 SQIVND (reference sequence). Between the trimmed V and J ends, which lost 5 bases and 3 bases, there was a span of 16 bases. The CDR3 extends over 16 amino acids. The CDR3 nucleotides read TGTGCCAGTAGTTACGGGGTGCGCAGTTACACCGGGGAGCTGTTTTTT. This encodes CASSYGVRSYTGELFF.

The V call is TRBV11-2, the J call TRBJ1-2; 7 bases map to TRBD1. This CDR3 has 12 amino acids. V lost 5 bases and J lost 6; bases outside the gene matches: 3. Germline V gives CDR1 SGHAT, CDR2 FQNNGV. The DNA for the CDR3 is TGTGCCAGCAGCATGGGACAGAATGGCTACACCTTC. Translated: CASSMGQNGYTF.

A few counts support this clone. The J gene is TRBJ2-5, the V gene TRBV11-2; tentatively, D is TRBD1 (5 bases). This CDR3 is 15 amino acids long. Trimming cost V 3 bases and J 2 bases, with 13 bases left between them. The V gene's germline CDR1 is SGHAT and CDR2 FQNNGV. Here the CDR3 reads CASSFLLGVQETQYF. CDR3 nucleotide sequence: TGTGCCAGCAGCTTTTTATTAGGGGTTCAAGAGACCCAGTACTTC.

This clone was counted a few times. The rearrangement uses TRBV5-4 and TRBJ2-7; tentatively, D is TRBD2 (5 bases). The germline V gene encodes CDR1 SGHNT and CDR2 YYREEE (reference sequence). CDR3 length: 15 amino acids. The ends were cut back, 0 bases at V and 1 base at J, with 11 bases in the middle. As DNA, the CDR3 is TGTGCCAGCAGCTTGGATAGCGCCTCATCCTACGAGCAGTACTTC. It codes for CASSLDSASSYEQYF.

The chain carries TRBV30 and TRBJ1-5; no clear D. The CDR3 contains 13 residues. Trimming shortened V by 0 bases and J by 4 bases, and 7 bases separated the two germline ends. The germline gives CDR1 GTSNPN, CDR2 SVGIG (reference sequence). The CDR3 DNA is TGTGCCTGGAGTGTAGGGTTTAATCAGCCCCAGCATTTT. Translation: CAWSVGFNQPQHF. Full variable domain (outside the CDR3, taken from reference TRBV30 and TRBJ1-5): SQTIHQWPATLVQPVGSPLSLECTVEGTSNPNLYWYRQAAGRGLQLLFYSVGIGQISSEVPQNLSASRPQDRQFILSSKKLLLSDSGFYLCAWSVGFNQPQHFGDGTRLSIL.

About this clone: Other DNA variants within this sample encode the same CDR3. V is TRBV5-1 and J is TRBJ2-3; no clear D. Germline V CDR1 and CDR2: SGHRS, YFSETQ. Between the trimmed V and J ends, which lost 7 bases and 2 bases, there was a span of 11 bases. This CDR3 region has 13 residues. The CDR3, as DNA: TGCGCCAGCTCTGGCAGAGACACAGATACGCAGTATTTT. It translates to CASSGRDTDTQYF.

A note on this clone: This sample also contains other DNA sequences that code for the same CDR3. The CDR3 sequence is CASSLGAGAETQYF. In DNA form, the CDR3 reads TGCGCCAGCAGCTTGGGTGCGGGCGCGGAGACCCAGTACTTC. This chain connects TRBV5-1 to TRBJ2-5, with D possibly TRBD2 on 5 matching bases. Per germline, CDR1 SGHRS and CDR2 YFSETQ. V lost 0 bases to trimming and J lost 5 bases, with 11 bases between them. There are 14 residues in the CDR3.

V and J are TRBV10-2 and TRBJ1-2, with a weak D call TRBD1 (5 bases). The CDR3 extends over 15 amino acids. V was shortened by 4 bases and J by 0 bases, with 12 bases between the two germline ends. The germline V gene encodes CDR1 WSHSY and CDR2 SAAADI. CDR3 coding DNA: TGCGCCAGCAGTGTGAAGAGGGGAACTAACTATGGCTACACCTTC. This translates into CASSVKRGTNYGYTF.

The J gene is TRBJ1-2, the V gene TRBV6-5, with no clear D. Germline lookup yields CDR1 MNHEY and CDR2 SVGAGI. The V end was cut by 4 bases, the J end by 4 bases, with 13 bases between. CDR3 length: 14 residues. The CDR3 loop is CASSSNNGPYGYTF. CDR3 nucleotides: TGTGCCAGCAGTTCGAATAACGGCCCCTATGGCTACACCTTC.

The chain couples TRBV5-4 to TRBJ2-6; no clear D. The CDR3 is made up of 15 amino acids. The V and J ends lost 2 bases and 2 bases respectively, with 8 bases between them. Germline CDR1 reads SGHNT; CDR2 reads YYREEE (reference sequence). The CDR3 here is CASSFWIAGANVLTF. CDR3 nucleotide sequence: TGTGCCAGCAGCTTCTGGATTGCTGGGGCCAACGTCCTGACTTTC. The variable domain in full, with the rest retrieved from reference TRBV5-4 and TRBJ2-6, is ETGVTQSPTHLIKTRGQQVTLRCSSQSGHNTVSWYQQALGQGPQFIFQYYREEENGRGNFPPRFSGLQFPNYSSELNVNALELDDSALYLCASSFWIAGANVLTFGAGSRLTVL.

Points on this clone: The sample has other DNA sequences that encode this CDR3 too. The chain recombines TRBV29-1 with TRBJ2-3; 8 bases fit TRBD1. V dropped 6 bases and J dropped 3; count of bases not matched to a gene: 5. This CDR3 comprises 13 residues. Germline V gene sequence: CDR1 SQVTM, CDR2 ANQGSEA. The CDR3 DNA follows: TGCAGCGTCCGACAGGGGAGTACAGATACGCAGTATTTT. Protein product: CSVRQGSTDTQYF.

This clone has a handful of counts. The chain links TRBV29-1 to TRBJ2-1, with 7 bases matching TRBD2. The CDR3 covers 14 residues. V was clipped by 4 bases and J by 5 bases; unmatched bases: 8. The germline gives CDR1 SQVTM, CDR2 ANQGSEA. CDR3 in DNA: TGCAGCGTTGGAAGCACTAGCGCCCACAATGAGCAGTTCTTC. This encodes CSVGSTSAHNEQFF.

This clone was observed a handful of times. The V call is TRBV11-1, the J call TRBJ2-2, with D unclear. V was trimmed by 1 base and J by 3 bases, leaving 12 bases between them. The CDR3 covers 16 residues. Germline values: CDR1 SGHAT, CDR2 FQDESV (reference sequence). This CDR3 is CASSLVGNRYTGELFF. In DNA, the CDR3 is TGTGCCAGCAGCTTAGTCGGAAATAGGTACACCGGGGAGCTGTTTTTT. Full variable domain (missing parts from reference TRBV11-1 and TRBJ2-2): EAEVAQSPRYKITEKSQAVAFWCDPISGHATLYWYRQILGQGPELLVQFQDESVVDDSQLPKDRFSAERLKGVDSTLKIQPAELGDSAMYLCASSLVGNRYTGELFFGEGSRLTVL.

This clone was recorded at least ten times. V usage is TRBV7-2 and J usage is TRBJ2-1; D remains unclear. Looked up from germline, CDR1 is SGHTA and CDR2 is FQGNSA. Trimming removed 1 base at V and 10 bases at J, with 11 bases between. The CDR3 totals 13 residues. Here the CDR3 reads CASSLGSGWEQFF. CDR3 sequence (DNA): TGTGCCAGCAGCTTAGGTTCCGGGTGGGAGCAGTTCTTC.

This clone was counted between two and nine times. The V and J genes are TRBV28 and TRBJ2-7; tentative D call: TRBD1 (6 bases). V was trimmed by 5 bases and J by 6 bases, leaving 14 bases between them. The CDR3 extends over 13 amino acids. CDR1 is MDHEN, CDR2 SYDVKM, per germline. The CDR3 DNA sequence: TGTGCCAGCAGTCTTCCAGGGGTTGGCGAGCAGTACTTC. Protein product: CASSLPGVGEQYF.

The chain couples TRBV5-1 to TRBJ1-1; D is perhaps TRBD1 (5 bases). Germline CDR1 reads SGHRS; CDR2 reads YFSETQ. Trimming left V 4 bases short and J 6 bases short, with 22 bases between. The CDR3 contains 16 residues. This chain's CDR3 is CASSPFETPGTPEAFF. CDR3 DNA sequence: TGCGCCAGCAGCCCGTTCGAGACTCCGGGGACCCCTGAAGCTTTCTTT.

This chain uses TRBV15 with TRBJ2-5; 13 bases align to TRBD2. The CDR3 is made up of 18 amino acids. The V gene's germline CDR1 is LNHNV and CDR2 YYDKDF (reference sequence). V gave up 1 base and J gave up 5 bases; unmatched junction bases: 10. CDR3 sequence: CATSRVRTSGGAWETQYF. The CDR3 nucleotides read TGTGCCACCAGCAGAGTTAGAACTAGCGGGGGGGCATGGGAGACCCAGTACTTC.

The gene calls are TRBV20-1 and TRBJ1-1, with a weak D call TRBD1 (5 bases). CDR1 is DFQATT and CDR2 is SNEGSKA in the germline V gene (reference sequence). This CDR3 is 10 amino acids long. V lost 5 bases, J lost 10 bases, and 11 bases lay in between. The CDR3 loop is CSALLRVAFF. CDR3 nucleotides: TGCAGTGCTCTCCTCAGGGTAGCTTTCTTT.

The V call is TRBV7-9, the J call TRBJ2-1; no definite D call. The CDR3 is 12 amino acids. Germline values: CDR1 SEHNR, CDR2 FQNEAQ (reference sequence). The V end lost 2 bases, the J end lost 8 bases, and 7 bases lay between the germline ends. The CDR3 DNA sequence: TGTGCCAGCAGCTTAAGTGGGGATGAGCAGTTCTTC. Translation gives CASSLSGDEQFF.

This clone was observed a few times. J is TRBJ1-1 and V is TRBV6-6; TRBD1 might be the D (6 bases). This CDR3 is built from 14 residues. Trimming stripped 1 base from V and 2 bases from J, with 8 bases between. CDR1 is MNHNY and CDR2 is SVGAGI in the germline V gene (reference sequence). CDR3 DNA sequence: TGTGCCAGCAGTTACTGGGACACCAACACTGAAGCTTTCTTT. It translates to CASSYWDTNTEAFF.

In its sample, this clone was seen a few times. The chain links TRBV30 to TRBJ1-2, with D possibly TRBD1 on 6 matching bases. CDR3 length equals 12 residues. From germline, CDR1 is GTSNPN and CDR2 SVGIG (reference sequence). V was pared by 5 bases and J by 4 bases, with 11 bases between. CDR3 in DNA: TGTGCCTGGCTTACAGGGCCCTATGGCTACACCTTC. It specifies CAWLTGPYGYTF.

This clone was seen a few times. The chain employs TRBV29-1 and TRBJ1-4, with 8 nucleotides matching TRBD1. Trimming removed 5 bases from V and 5 bases from J; junction bases left unmatched: 16. The CDR3 consists of 17 residues. Per germline, CDR1 SQVTM and CDR2 ANQGSEA. CDR3 in DNA: TGCAGCGTTTCTCCCCTGGGGGCAGGGGGCGAGAATGAAAAACTGTTTTTT. This sequence encodes CSVSPLGAGGENEKLFF. Complete variable domain (other parts from reference TRBV29-1 and TRBJ1-4): SAVISQKPSRDICQRGTSLTIQCQVDSQVTMMFWYRQQPGQSLTLIATANQGSEATYESGFVIDKFPISRPNLTFSTLTVSNMSPEDSSIYLCSVSPLGAGGENEKLFFGSGTQLSVL.

There are a few counts of this clone. The genes are TRBV7-9 and TRBJ1-2, with D perhaps TRBD1 (5 bases). The CDR3 is 15 amino acids. V lost 5 bases to trimming and J lost 4 bases, with 17 bases between them. Germline V CDR1 and CDR2: SEHNR, FQNEAQ (reference sequence). The chain's CDR3 is CASSILGGIRYGYTF. CDR3 in DNA: TGTGCCAGCAGCATCTTGGGGGGAATCCGCTATGGCTACACCTTC. The full variable domain, with the rest looked up from reference TRBV7-9 and TRBJ1-2, is DTGVSQNPRHKITKRGQNVTFRCDPISEHNRLYWYRQTLGQGPEFLTYFQNEAQLEKSRLLSDRFSAERPKGSFSTLEIQRTEQGDSAMYLCASSILGGIRYGYTFGSGTRLTVV.

The chain has TRBV14 and TRBJ1-1; D is uncertain. V lost 4 bases, J lost 5 bases, and 17 bases lay in between. CDR1 and CDR2 (germline): SGHDN, FVKESK. The CDR3 runs 15 residues. CDR3 sequence: CASSRIGEVRTEAFF. CDR3 DNA: TGTGCCAGCAGCCGGATCGGGGAGGTGAGGACTGAAGCTTTCTTT.

This clone was counted a few times. The chain employs TRBV5-6 and TRBJ2-3; D remains unclear. The germline V and J ends were trimmed by 0 bases and 0 bases, with 14 bases remaining between them. CDR3 size: 17 residues. The V gene's germline CDR1 is SGHDT and CDR2 YYEEEE. The CDR3 DNA reads TGTGCCAGCAGCTTGGAATTACCGGAGCTCAGCACAGATACGCAGTATTTT. As protein: CASSLELPELSTDTQYF.

There are a few counts of this clone. The rearrangement links TRBV6-6 to TRBJ2-7; TRBD2 matches at 7 bases. V shed 2 bases, J shed 1 base, and the junction held 8 bases outside the gene matches. The CDR3 length is 16 residues. CDR1 is MNHNY, CDR2 SVGAGI, per germline (reference sequence). This CDR3 is CASSYRPAGVSYEQYF. The CDR3 nucleotides read TGTGCCAGCAGTTACCGCCCGGCGGGAGTGTCCTACGAGCAGTACTTC.

This rearrangement joins TRBV25-1 to TRBJ2-7; D is unresolved. CDR3 length: 13 amino acids. Trimming shortened V by 2 bases and J by 3 bases, and 8 bases separated the two germline ends. From germline, CDR1 is MGHDK and CDR2 SYGVNS. CDR3 amino acids: CASSEIIYYEQYF. In DNA form, the CDR3 reads TGTGCCAGCAGTGAAATAATTTACTACGAGCAGTACTTC.